The 9 T cell receptor beta chains presented below share a single source sample, sequenced in a study of T cells in Graves' hyperthyroidism and ophthalmopathy. Template material for amplifying TCR beta CDR3 regions consisted of RNA transcripts. HTBI primers were used for first-round RT-PCR of the TCR CDR3. From the multiplex PCR reads, TCRdb called clonotypes with MiXCR, one entry per CDR3 protein. The table records 500,000 to 600,000 distinct CDR3 sequences, about 45% of them present only once. Input material: peripheral blood or thyroid tissue (not recorded which). These receptors all come from an adult woman with Graves' disease, either hyperthyroidism or ophthalmopathy (not recorded which).

This clonotype showed up many times. The chain has TRBV6-5 and TRBJ2-5, with D perhaps matching TRBD1 (5 bases). The germline V and J ends were trimmed by 5 bases and 1 base, with 14 bases remaining between them. Germline CDR1 and CDR2: MNHEY and SVGAGI. The CDR3 is 15 residues long. CDR3 region: CASSKDTSLQETQYF. As DNA, the CDR3 is TGTGCCAGCAGTAAGGACACTTCACTCCAAGAGACCCAGTACTTC.

The chain couples TRBV25-1 to TRBJ1-2; 9 positions agree with TRBD1. Germline V lookup: CDR1 MGHDK, CDR2 SYGVNS. The CDR3 totals 13 residues. After removal of 6 bases from V and 3 bases from J, the junction contained 2 bases not matched to a gene. CDR3 sequence (DNA): TGTGCCAGCAGGGGACAGGGAGACTATGGCTACACCTTC. Protein product: CASRGQGDYGYTF.

Worth noting for this clonotype: A read error may be the cause here, since a much bigger clone is one base away. V usage is TRBV5-1 and J usage is TRBJ1-3; D is unresolved. CDR1 is SGHRS and CDR2 is YFSETQ in the germline V gene. CDR3 length equals 18 residues. This CDR3 is CASSLLVGDGISGSTIYF. In nucleotides, the CDR3 is TGCGCCAGCAGCTTGCTTGTAGGAGACGGAATCTCTGGAAGCACCATATATTTT.

The V gene is TRBV3-1, the J gene TRBJ2-2; D unclear. This CDR3 has 15 amino acids. The V gene's germline CDR1 is LGHDT and CDR2 YNNKEL (reference sequence). The V end was cut by 1 base, the J end by 5 bases, with 11 bases between. The CDR3 DNA sequence: TGTGCCAGCAGCCAAGGAAAGACTTTTACCGGGGAGCTGTTTTTT. Translation: CASSQGKTFTGELFF.

The V gene is TRBV2, the J gene TRBJ2-3; D unresolved. CDR3 size: 12 residues. CDR1 SNHLY and CDR2 FYNNEI come from the germline V gene. The germline V and J ends were trimmed by 6 bases and 3 bases, with 7 bases remaining between them. Written as DNA, the CDR3 is TGTGCCAGCAGGCCCATTACAGATACGCAGTATTTT. It codes for CASRPITDTQYF.

The chain carries TRBV7-8 and TRBJ2-5; possible D gene TRBD1, 6 bases. There are 15 residues in the CDR3. Germline V gene lookup returns CDR1 SGHVS and CDR2 FQNEAQ. With 6 bases removed from V and 5 bases from J, the gap between germline ends came to 19 bases. CDR3 in amino acids: CASRFVGGPGETQYF. The CDR3 DNA sequence: TGTGCCAGCAGATTCGTAGGGGGTCCCGGGGAGACCCAGTACTTC.

The chain recombines TRBV5-6 with TRBJ1-2; 9 nucleotides align to TRBD1. V was pared by 7 bases and J by 4 bases, with 8 bases of the junction left unmatched. The CDR3 is made up of 14 amino acids. The V gene's germline CDR1 is SGHDT and CDR2 YYEEEE. The chain's CDR3 is CASASDRGVYGYTF. The CDR3 bases are TGTGCCAGCGCTTCGGACAGGGGAGTCTATGGCTACACCTTC. The full variable domain, in which reference TRBV5-6 and TRBJ1-2 provide the parts outside the CDR3, is DAGVTQSPTHLIKTRGQQVTLRCSPKSGHDTVSWYQQALGQGPQFIFQYYEEEERQRGNFPDRFSGHQFPNYSSELNVNALLLGDSALYLCASASDRGVYGYTFGSGTRLTVV.

This sequence joins TRBV14 and TRBJ2-7; 9 nucleotides line up with TRBD2. The CDR3 is 17 amino acids. The junction had 19 bases not matched to a gene; V was cut back by 4 bases and J by 9 bases. Germline CDR1 SGHDN, CDR2 FVKESK. Here the CDR3 DNA reads TGTGCCAGCAGCCCTCTCAGAGAGGGTAGCGGGAGAAACAGGCAGTACTTC. It encodes CASSPLREGSGRNRQYF. Full variable domain (outside the CDR3, taken from reference TRBV14 and TRBJ2-7): EAGVTQFPSHSVIEKGQTVTLRCDPISGHDNLYWYRRVMGKEIKFLLHFVKESKQDESGMPNNRFLAERTGGTYSTLKVQPAELEDSGVYFCASSPLREGSGRNRQYFGPGTRLTVT.

This clonotype has at least ten counts. The CDR3 nucleotides read TGCAGCGGGACTAGCGGAGACTCCTACGAGCAGTACTTC. It encodes CSGTSGDSYEQYF. This chain uses TRBV29-1 with TRBJ2-7, with TRBD2 identical over 10 bases. Per the germline V gene, CDR1 is SQVTM and CDR2 is ANQGSEA. This CDR3 has 13 residues. V was pared by 7 bases and J by 0 bases, with 3 bases of the junction left unmatched.